The 14 T cell receptor beta chains below all came from one sample that was sequenced in a study of beta chain features in type 1 diabetes. Investigators reverse transcribed all isolated RNA, so they sequenced expressed TCRB transcripts. Data came from immunoSEQ multiplex PCR; TCRdb stores just in-frame clones and leaves some out. The sample carries 500,000 to 650,000 clones, 9.5% to 15% recorded once. The study's findings and limits: Shortening that was moderate but significant affected the TCRB CDR3s of Type 1 diabetes patients in all four CD4+ subsets.

No antigens are known for them. The sample comprised naive CD4+ T cells from blood. Source of these receptors: a man in his thirties or forties with type 1 diabetes.

This clone was seen only a few times. The V and J genes are TRBV27 and TRBJ2-1; weak D call: TRBD2 (6 bases). This CDR3 is built from 12 residues. Germline V lookup: CDR1 MNHEY, CDR2 SMNVEV (reference sequence). Trimming took off 5 bases at V and 11 bases at J, with 13 bases between the two ends. The CDR3 here is CASSLGGNQQFF. The CDR3 DNA follows: TGTGCCAGCAGTCTGGGGGGAAATCAGCAGTTCTTC.

This chain links TRBV7-9 with TRBJ2-6, with D maybe TRBD1 (5 bases). The V gene lost 6 bases and the J gene lost 4 bases, with 10 bases spanning the gap. This CDR3 has 14 amino acids. Looked up from germline, CDR1 is SEHNR and CDR2 is FQNEAQ (reference sequence). This CDR3 reads CASRGASGANVLTF. The CDR3 bases are TGTGCCAGCAGAGGGGCGTCAGGGGCCAACGTCCTGACTTTC.

This rearrangement joins TRBV12-5 to TRBJ2-2, with D perhaps TRBD1 (6 bases). In germline, CDR1 is LGHNT, CDR2 FRNRAP. The V end lost 6 bases, the J end lost 0 bases, and 11 bases lay between the germline ends. The CDR3 contains 15 residues. In DNA, the CDR3 is TGTGCTAGTGGCTCAGGGGTTTCGAACACCGGGGAGCTGTTTTTT. It codes for CASGSGVSNTGELFF.

This clone was detected only a few times. V gene TRBV12-5 combines with J gene TRBJ1-5; no clear D gene. The CDR3 is 17 amino acids. V dropped 3 bases and J dropped 5 bases, with 20 bases sitting between them. Germline assignment: CDR1 LGHNT and CDR2 FRNRAP. The CDR3 nucleotides read TGTGCTAGTGGTTTCGCCATCGGGTCGGAAATATATCAGCCCCAGCATTTT. Its translation is CASGFAIGSEIYQPQHF.

Only a few counts were recorded for this clone. V and J are TRBV2 and TRBJ1-5, with D tentatively TRBD1 (6 bases). This CDR3 has 18 amino acids. CDR1 is SNHLY and CDR2 is FYNNEI in the germline V gene. Trimming removed 2 bases at V and 3 bases at J, with 20 bases between. CDR3 amino acids: CASSESTWGARTNQPQHF. The CDR3 DNA sequence: TGTGCCAGCAGTGAATCGACTTGGGGGGCACGCACCAATCAGCCCCAGCATTTT. Full variable domain (outside the CDR3, taken from reference TRBV2 and TRBJ1-5): EPEVTQTPSHQVTQMGQEVILRCVPISNHLYFYWYRQILGQKVEFLVSFYNNEISEKSEIFDDQFSVERPDGSNFTLKIRSTKLEDSAMYFCASSESTWGARTNQPQHFGDGTRLSIL.

The V gene is TRBV18, the J gene TRBJ2-5; D call uncertain. V lost 5 bases, J lost 5 bases, and 15 bases lay in between. This CDR3 is 14 amino acids long. Germline CDR1 is KGHSH and CDR2 is LQKENI. For the CDR3, the DNA is TGTGCCAGCTCATCCGAGAACAGTCGGGAGACCCAGTACTTC. Encoded protein: CASSSENSRETQYF.

This clone was recorded a few times. A junction end diverges from the germline sequence, so it may reflect a read error. This chain uses TRBV29-1 with TRBJ2-7; D is unresolved. The germline V gene has CDR1 SQVTM and CDR2 ANQGSEA. This CDR3 region has 11 residues. CDR3 sequence reads: CSVDLGPDRHF. CDR3 sequence (DNA): TGCAGCGTTGATCTAGGGCCCGACCGGCACTTC.

This clone was counted between two and nine times. The chain carries TRBV7-6 and TRBJ2-5; 10 bases are a match to TRBD1. Germline loops: CDR1 SGHVS, CDR2 FNYEAQ. This CDR3 region has 14 residues. V was clipped by 1 base and J by 4 bases; unmatched bases: 0. CDR3 bases: TGTGCCAGCAGCTTAGGGACAGGGGGAGAGACCCAGTACTTC. Protein: CASSLGTGGETQYF.

This clone has just a few counts. Germline is not matched at one junction end, which may reflect a read error. CDR3 sequence (DNA): TGTGCCAGCACCTTATTGGGACAGGGCAGAGAGACCCAGTACTTC. Protein sequence: CASTLLGQGRETQYF. The chain recombines TRBV7-2 with TRBJ2-5; 9 bases are shared with TRBD1. The CDR3 contains 15 residues. CDR1 is SGHTA, CDR2 FQGNSA, per germline.

This clone was counted a few times. The chain carries TRBV6-5 and TRBJ1-2, with D possibly matching TRBD1 (5 bases). V was clipped by 5 bases and J by 2 bases, with 12 bases between them. Germline values: CDR1 MNHEY, CDR2 SVGAGI. The CDR3 has 14 amino acids. As DNA, the CDR3 is TGTGCCAGCAGTCCCTCAGGGACCAACTATGGCTACACCTTC. Protein product: CASSPSGTNYGYTF.

The genes are TRBV6-1 and TRBJ1-2; D gene uncertain. Trimming left V 8 bases short and J 6 bases short, with 22 bases between. This CDR3 has 15 residues. Germline CDR1 MNHNS, CDR2 SASEGT. The DNA for the CDR3 is TGTGCCAGCGAAGCGGTGTCCATGAGGGCGGATGGCTACACCTTC. This sequence encodes CASEAVSMRADGYTF.

The V and J genes are TRBV6-5 and TRBJ1-2; TRBD1 agrees at 8 bases. Germline V gene lookup returns CDR1 MNHEY and CDR2 SVGAGI. The CDR3 is 12 residues long. V lost 5 bases and J lost 5; bases outside the gene matches: 1. In nucleotides, the CDR3 is TGTGCCAGCAGTGGACAGGGATATGGCTACACCTTC. This encodes CASSGQGYGYTF.

The V gene is TRBV14, the J gene TRBJ2-7, with D unclear. The V gene lost 7 bases and the J gene lost 3 bases, with 16 bases spanning the gap. There are 14 residues in the CDR3. Germline lookup yields CDR1 SGHDN and CDR2 FVKESK. CDR3 loop: CASTKYKDGYEQYF. Written as DNA, the CDR3 is TGTGCCAGCACCAAGTATAAGGACGGCTACGAGCAGTACTTC.

This clone was seen a handful of times. The rearrangement joins TRBV7-2 to TRBJ1-1, with D possibly being TRBD1 (5 bases). The CDR3 is made up of 13 amino acids. Germline-derived CDR1 and CDR2 are SGHTA and FQGNSA. With 5 bases removed from V and 1 base from J, the gap between germline ends came to 8 bases. CDR3 residues: CASSTDRNTEAFF. For the CDR3, the DNA is TGTGCCAGCAGCACCGACAGGAACACTGAAGCTTTCTTT. Complete variable domain (other parts from reference TRBV7-2 and TRBJ1-1): GAGVSQSPSNKVTEKGKDVELRCDPISGHTALYWYRQSLGQGLEFLIYFQGNSAPDKSGLPSDRFSAERTGGSVSTLTIQRTQQEDSAVYLCASSTDRNTEAFFGQGTRLTVV.